This TCR beta chain is from a study of OX40 agonist ivuxolimab in advanced cancers. Overall study context: A history of anti-PD-1, anti-PD-L1 or anti-CTLA-4 therapy was acceptable, and 40% to 45% had some. Findings of the study overall: The 0.1-3.0 mg/kg partial responders had among the lowest clonal expansion.

Note on this clone: Its cognate antigen is unknown.

Libraries were prepared by immunoSEQ multiplex PCR; TCRdb keeps only in-frame clonotypes and omits some of them. The sample carries more than 55,000 clones, less than 85% recorded once. The V end was cut by 4 bases, the J end by 1 base, with 10 bases between. Germline loops: CDR1 LGHNA, CDR2 YSLEER. The length of the CDR3 is 15 residues. Patients were excluded for autoimmune disease history or systemic immunosuppression. The specimen was CD4+ or CD8+ T cells sorted from blood, collected in a trial of the OX40 agonist ivuxolimab. The rearrangement links TRBV4-3 to TRBJ2-2; the D gene is possibly TRBD2 (5 bases). This receptor was taken from an adult with an advanced solid tumor such as melanoma, head and neck, liver or kidney cancer. CDR3 region: CASSLGIWNTGELFF. The CDR3 nucleotides read TGCGCCAGCAGCCTCGGGATATGGAACACCGGGGAGCTGTTTTTT.